The 23 T cell receptor beta chains below all came from one sample that was sequenced in a study of neurological immune-mediated disorders. TCRdb re-called the 5' RACE reads through MiXCR, storing one row per CDR3 protein. The table includes 45,000 or so distinct CDR3 sequences, around 2.9% detected once. The sequenced sample was PBMCs. These receptors were collected from a woman aged 50 to 60 with multiple sclerosis.

This clonotype was detected many times. The J gene is TRBJ2-2, the V gene TRBV5-1; D might be TRBD1 (6 bases). V lost 0 bases, J lost 6 bases, and 9 bases lay in between. There are 14 residues in the CDR3. Germline V CDR1 and CDR2: SGHRS, YFSETQ. The CDR3 nucleotides read TGCGCCAGCAGCTTGGACAGGGAGTCCGGGGAGCTGTTTTTT. Amino acid sequence: CASSLDRESGELFF.

This clonotype showed up just a few times. The chain uses TRBV7-9 and TRBJ2-3, with D perhaps matching TRBD1 or TRBD2 (5 bases each). The CDR3 is 14 residues long. Germline CDR1 SEHNR, CDR2 FQNEAQ (reference sequence). Trimming removed 3 bases at V and 0 bases at J, with 7 bases between. The CDR3 nucleotides are TGTGCCAGCAGCTTCCGGGACAGCACAGATACGCAGTATTTT. It specifies CASSFRDSTDTQYF.

Here the CDR3 reads CSARDQWLSQETQYF. In nucleotides, the CDR3 is TGCAGTGCTAGAGATCAGTGGCTCAGCCAAGAGACCCAGTACTTC. The chain couples TRBV20-1 to TRBJ2-5; D ambiguous. Per germline, CDR1 DFQATT and CDR2 SNEGSKA (reference sequence). Deletions cut 0 bases from V and 1 base from J, with 12 bases between. This CDR3 comprises 15 residues.

This clonotype came up many times. The chain joins TRBV5-8 to TRBJ2-1; 7 bases fit TRBD2. The trim removed 3 bases at V and 6 bases at J, leaving 12 bases unmatched. Germline V gives CDR1 SGHTS, CDR2 YDEGEE. This CDR3 comprises 16 residues. The CDR3 DNA is TGTGCCAGCAGCTCCGGTCTGGCGGGGGTACTCAATGAGCAGTTCTTC. Residues: CASSSGLAGVLNEQFF.

This clonotype appeared many times. The chain carries TRBV15 and TRBJ2-4, with 7 bases fitting TRBD2. CDR3 size: 15 residues. V gave up 1 base and J gave up 4 bases; unmatched junction bases: 4. The germline V gene has CDR1 LNHNV and CDR2 YYDKDF (reference sequence). Here the CDR3 reads CATSRVLGGKNIQYF. The CDR3 DNA sequence: TGTGCCACCAGCAGAGTGCTCGGGGGGAAAAACATTCAGTACTTC.

This clonotype was observed at least ten times. The rearrangement uses TRBV5-1 and TRBJ2-1; the match to TRBD1 covers 9 bases. The ends lost 0 bases at V and 10 bases at J; junction bases unmatched: 11. CDR3 size: 16 residues. CDR1 is SGHRS and CDR2 is YFSETQ in the germline V gene. CDR3: CASSLATGGVSYEQFF. CDR3 sequence (DNA): TGCGCCAGCAGCTTGGCCACAGGGGGCGTGAGTTACGAGCAGTTCTTC.

Remarks on this clonotype: A much larger clone is a single base away; this may be a read error. This CDR3 is missing its conserved last phenylalanine or tryptophan, likely due to a read error. This sequence joins TRBV20-1 and TRBJ2-4; the match to TRBD2 covers 8 bases. V shed 3 bases and J 4 bases; nucleotides not matched to a gene: 20. Germline lookup yields CDR1 DFQATT and CDR2 SNEGSKA (reference sequence). The CDR3 loop spans 19 amino acids. In DNA, the CDR3 is TGCAGTGCTAGTCCCCGATTGGGTAGAGAGACTAGCGTTAAAAACATTCAGTACGTC. Translated: CSASPRLGRETSVKNIQYV.

This clonotype has a count of ten or more. This chain links TRBV27 with TRBJ2-7; D may be TRBD2 (5 bases). The V gene lost 5 bases and the J gene lost 2 bases, with 10 bases spanning the gap. From germline, CDR1 is MNHEY and CDR2 SMNVEV (reference sequence). The CDR3 is 13 residues long. CDR3 sequence: CASSNQRTYEQYF. The CDR3 DNA reads TGTGCCAGCAGTAATCAGCGGACCTACGAGCAGTACTTC.

This clonotype was seen many times. This chain joins TRBV9 and TRBJ2-1; TRBD1 aligns across 7 bases. The V gene's germline CDR1 is SGDLS and CDR2 YYNGEE. J lost 0 bases, V lost 4 bases, and 7 bases had no gene match. The CDR3 loop spans 16 amino acids. CDR3 residues: CASSPRTGSSYNEQFF. CDR3 DNA sequence: TGTGCCAGCAGCCCCCGGACAGGCAGCTCCTACAATGAGCAGTTCTTC.

This clonotype came up many times. The V gene is TRBV6-2 or TRBV6-3, the J gene TRBJ1-1, with a possible D match to TRBD1 (5 bases). CDR1 MNHEY and CDR2 SVGEGT come from the germline V gene. V gave up 0 bases and J gave up 5 bases, with 7 bases separating them. The CDR3 has 13 amino acids. CDR3 sequence reads: CASSYSGGTEAFF. CDR3 nucleotide sequence: TGTGCCAGCAGTTACTCGGGGGGGACTGAAGCTTTCTTT.

Many counts were recorded for this clonotype. The chain uses TRBV5-1 and TRBJ2-7; 11 positions match TRBD1. V trimming: 4 bases; J trimming: 3 bases; junction bases outside the gene matches: 3. CDR1 is SGHRS and CDR2 is YFSETQ in the germline V gene. The CDR3 sequence is 14 residues long. CDR3 loop: CASSAGTGGYEQYF. The CDR3 bases are TGCGCCAGCAGCGCCGGGACAGGGGGCTACGAGCAGTACTTC.

This clonotype has ten or more counts. The rearrangement uses TRBV11-2 and TRBJ2-7; D possibly corresponds to TRBD2 (6 bases). The CDR3 runs 12 residues. Deletions cut 6 bases from V and 6 bases from J, with 12 bases between. Germline assignment: CDR1 SGHAT and CDR2 FQNNGV. The DNA of the CDR3 is TGTGCCAGCAGTGATGGAGGGCTCGAGCAGTACGTC. Its translation: CASSDGGLEQYV.

This clonotype was found many times. The genes are TRBV6-5 and TRBJ1-1, with D possibly matching TRBD1 (5 bases). From germline, CDR1 is MNHEY and CDR2 SVGAGI. V lost 3 bases and J 1 base, leaving 21 bases between the germline ends. CDR3 length equals 18 residues. In DNA form, the CDR3 reads TGTGCCAGCAGTTATTGGGCAACCGGGACGTCAAGGAACACTGAAGCTTTCTTT. This sequence encodes CASSYWATGTSRNTEAFF.

This clonotype was recorded many times. This chain links TRBV20-1 with TRBJ2-5; unclear D gene. V lost 0 bases to trimming and J lost 4 bases, with 12 bases between them. This CDR3 region has 14 residues. In germline, CDR1 is DFQATT, CDR2 SNEGSKA (reference sequence). The DNA for the CDR3 is TGCAGTGCTAGAGATCTCTCGTCTGGAGAGACCCAGTACTTC. Encoded protein: CSARDLSSGETQYF.

This clonotype was seen many times. The chain combines TRBV20-1 with TRBJ1-5; a possible D gene is TRBD1 (6 bases). Between the trimmed V and J ends, which lost 2 bases and 4 bases, there was a span of 9 bases. The CDR3 contains 13 residues. CDR1 DFQATT and CDR2 SNEGSKA come from the germline V gene (reference sequence). CDR3 coding DNA: TGCAGTGCTAGAAACAGGGAGAATCAGCCCCAGCATTTT. It yields the protein CSARNRENQPQHF.

This clonotype was observed many times. This chain joins TRBV20-1 and TRBJ1-2; D remains unclear. The ends were cut back, 0 bases at V and 8 bases at J, with 16 bases in the middle. Per the germline V gene, CDR1 is DFQATT and CDR2 is SNEGSKA (reference sequence). The CDR3 loop spans 14 amino acids. The CDR3 DNA reads TGCAGTGCTAGAGATTTGGCCCCTAAGAGGGGCTACACCTTC. It is translated as CSARDLAPKRGYTF.

As regards this clonotype: This may arise from a read error, as a much more abundant clone is one base away. This chain links TRBV4-2 with TRBJ2-1; no clear D gene. CDR3 length: 15 amino acids. Germline-derived CDR1 and CDR2 are LGHNA and YNFKEQ. Between the trimmed V and J ends, which lost 3 bases and 0 bases, there was a span of 9 bases. The CDR3, as DNA: TGTGCCAGCAGCCACCGGACCAGCTCCTACAATGAGCAGTTCTTC. Residues: CASSHRTSSYNEQFF.

This clonotype was counted at least ten times. The chain joins TRBV10-3 to TRBJ2-5; weak D call: TRBD2 (6 bases). The CDR3 contains 13 residues. Germline-derived CDR1 and CDR2 are ENHRY and SYGVKD. The V end was cut by 11 bases, the J end by 4 bases, with 17 bases between. CDR3 residues: CAVSTRWGETQYF. Written as DNA, the CDR3 is TGTGCCGTGTCGACTAGATGGGGAGAGACCCAGTACTTC.

This clonotype was detected many times. This chain joins TRBV6-6 and TRBJ2-1, with 8 bases identical to TRBD2. This CDR3 spans 15 amino acids. The germline V gene encodes CDR1 MNHNY and CDR2 SVGAGI (reference sequence). V dropped 7 bases and J dropped 6; count of bases not matched to a gene: 11. CDR3 nucleotide sequence: TGTGCCAGCACCAAACCGGGACTAGGTATCAATGAGCAGTTCTTC. Protein product: CASTKPGLGINEQFF.

This clonotype came up many times. The chain is built from TRBV6-5 and TRBJ2-5; TRBD2 aligns across 9 bases. V lost 5 bases and J lost 2; bases outside the gene matches: 6. The germline CDR1 and CDR2 sequences are MNHEY and SVGAGI. The CDR3 is 15 residues long. Here the CDR3 DNA reads TGTGCCAGCAGTCAGGGGACTAGCCTTCAAGAGACCCAGTACTTC. Translation gives CASSQGTSLQETQYF.

At least ten counts were recorded for this clonotype. The gene calls are TRBV20-1 and TRBJ2-1; 9 nucleotides line up with TRBD1. CDR1 is DFQATT, CDR2 SNEGSKA, per germline (reference sequence). This CDR3 is built from 14 residues. Unmatched junction bases numbered 9, after V lost 4 bases and J lost 8 bases. CDR3 residues: CSANGDRVLYEQFF. The CDR3 DNA reads TGCAGTGCTAATGGGGACAGGGTACTCTATGAGCAGTTCTTC.

This clonotype was detected ten times or more. DNA for the CDR3: TGTGCCAGCAGTTACTCGCTAGCGGGAGATCAAGAGACCCAGTACTTC. Protein: CASSYSLAGDQETQYF. The chain uses TRBV6-5 and TRBJ2-5; the match to TRBD2 covers 10 bases. This CDR3 spans 16 amino acids. Germline loops: CDR1 MNHEY, CDR2 SVGAGI. J lost 2 bases, V lost 0 bases, and 3 bases had no gene match.

This clonotype was found many times. This chain connects TRBV7-2 to TRBJ2-3; D is unclear. V lost 4 bases and J 2 bases, leaving 7 bases between the germline ends. In germline, CDR1 is SGHTA, CDR2 FQGNSA. This CDR3 is 13 amino acids long. Written as DNA, the CDR3 is TGTGCCAGCAGCTCCCCCCTCACAGATACGCAGTATTTT. Its translation is CASSSPLTDTQYF. Full variable domain (missing parts from reference TRBV7-2 and TRBJ2-3): GAGVSQSPSNKVTEKGKDVELRCDPISGHTALYWYRQSLGQGLEFLIYFQGNSAPDKSGLPSDRFSAERTGGSVSTLTIQRTQQEDSAVYLCASSSPLTDTQYFGPGTRLTVL.